A single T cell receptor (beta chain) is shown here with its context. Its antigen is still unknown. This specimen belongs to a study of early T cells in non-severe SARS-CoV-2 infection. Turning to the study itself: Chains stayed unpaired after sequencing of bulk RNA from unsorted whole blood. General study points: Matching against VDJdb likely underestimated virus-specific expansions, favoring anti-spike CD8.

cDNA molecules, individually, were tagged with unique molecular identifiers. Each CDR3 protein is one row after TCRdb ran MiXCR on the 5' RACE reads. This sample carries 51,000 or so distinct CDR3 sequences, 11% of them seen once, and the ten largest clones take about 13%. The germline gives CDR1 MNHEY, CDR2 SVGEGT. This CDR3 is built from 13 residues. V dropped 7 bases and J dropped 5; count of bases not matched to a gene: 8. Sequencing was carried out using whole blood. This receptor was taken from an adult who was a healthcare worker with PCR-confirmed SARS-CoV-2 infection or an uninfected control (not recorded which). V is TRBV6-2 or TRBV6-3 and J is TRBJ2-7; 7 nucleotides match TRBD1. Here the CDR3 DNA reads TGTGCCAGCAATGACAGGGTGAGTGACGAGCAGTACTTC. Translating gives CASNDRVSDEQYF.